These 25 T cell receptor beta chains share one sample of origin, sequenced in a study of T cells in Graves' hyperthyroidism and ophthalmopathy. The investigators amplified TCR beta CDR3 regions from RNA transcripts. First-round RT-PCR with HTBI primers amplified the TCR CDR3 region. Each CDR3 protein gets one entry after TCRdb re-called the multiplex PCR reads with MiXCR. This table holds hundreds of thousands of distinct CDR3 sequences, about 19% found once. Sequenced: blood. These TCRs come from a woman aged 45-65 years with Graves' hyperthyroidism that later progressed to Graves' ophthalmopathy.

Note on this clonotype: A much more abundant neighbour one base away suggests this may be a read error. V is TRBV7-8 and J is TRBJ2-5; 9 bases are a match to TRBD2. This CDR3 spans 18 amino acids. CDR1 and CDR2 (germline): SGHVS, FQNEAQ. Germline trimming cut 3 bases from V and 1 base from J; bases unmatched to any gene: 12. CDR3 sequence: CASSFAWLLAGFQETQYF. The CDR3, as DNA: TGTGCCAGCAGCTTTGCGTGGCTGCTAGCGGGGTTCCAAGAGACCCAGTACTTC.

V usage is TRBV9 and J usage is TRBJ1-2; D call uncertain. Germline CDR1 reads SGDLS; CDR2 reads YYNGEE. V was trimmed by 4 bases and J by 4 bases, leaving 14 bases between them. The CDR3 covers 14 residues. The DNA of the CDR3 is TGTGCCAGCAGCACCGAGACTCAGACCTATGGCTACACCTTC. As protein: CASSTETQTYGYTF.

This clonotype came up once. The germline gene is not matched at one end of the junction; a read error may be the cause. The chain couples TRBV29-1 to TRBJ2-7; D unresolved. The CDR3 consists of 14 residues. Germline loops: CDR1 SQVTM, CDR2 ANQGSEA. CDR3 nucleotide sequence: TGCGGCGTCTTTGACGGCCGGCACTCCTACGAGCAGTACTTC. Encoded protein: CGVFDGRHSYEQYF.

At least ten counts were recorded for this clonotype. This chain connects TRBV20-1 to TRBJ1-5, with a weak D call TRBD1 (6 bases). This CDR3 contains 15 residues. Germline CDR1 and CDR2: DFQATT and SNEGSKA (reference sequence). Trimming took off 5 bases at V and 2 bases at J, with 16 bases between the two ends. The CDR3 spells CSARIPKGGNQPQHF. The CDR3 DNA is TGCAGTGCTCGCATCCCCAAGGGGGGCAATCAGCCCCAGCATTTT.

This clonotype was seen a few times. The genes are TRBV27 and TRBJ1-1, with unresolved D. The CDR3 spans 14 residues. The germline CDR1 and CDR2 sequences are MNHEY and SMNVEV (reference sequence). V was pared by 3 bases and J by 1 base, with 9 bases between. CDR3 in amino acids: CASSFSLSNTEAFF. The CDR3 nucleotides are TGTGCCAGCAGTTTCAGTTTGTCGAACACTGAAGCTTTCTTT.

This clonotype was seen ten or more times. This chain uses TRBV2 with TRBJ1-2, with TRBD1 matching over 7 bases. With 6 bases clipped from V and 4 bases from J, the junction kept 2 bases outside the gene matches. Germline CDR1 and CDR2: SNHLY and FYNNEI. This CDR3 has 12 residues. The CDR3 DNA reads as TGTGCCAGCAGGGGACAGATCTATGGCTACACCTTC. It codes for CASRGQIYGYTF.

V and J are TRBV20-1 and TRBJ2-6; TRBD2 matches at 7 bases. The CDR3 contains 17 residues. J gave up 0 bases and V 6 bases, and 11 bases lay outside the gene matches. The germline CDR1 and CDR2 sequences are DFQATT and SNEGSKA (reference sequence). The CDR3 DNA sequence: TGCAGTGCCATTCCAGGGACTATCCTCTCTGGGGCCAACGTCCTGACTTTC. This sequence encodes CSAIPGTILSGANVLTF.

This clonotype was seen repeatedly, ten times or more. The chain uses TRBV30 and TRBJ2-5; 7 nucleotides line up with TRBD2. Per germline, CDR1 GTSNPN and CDR2 SVGIG (reference sequence). Trimming removed 2 bases from V and 5 bases from J; junction bases left unmatched: 8. This CDR3 region has 14 residues. For the CDR3, the DNA is TGTGCCTGGAGTCGGGGGACTAACCCCGAGACCCAGTACTTC. Protein sequence: CAWSRGTNPETQYF.

This clonotype has at least ten counts. The chain uses TRBV12-3 or TRBV12-4 and TRBJ1-6; D may be TRBD1 (6 bases). V lost 3 bases and J lost 5, with 11 bases in between. This CDR3 comprises 15 residues. The chain's CDR3 is CASSFAGGDNSPLHF. CDR3 sequence (DNA): TGTGCCAGCAGTTTCGCTGGGGGCGATAATTCACCCCTCCACTTT.

This sequence joins TRBV10-3 and TRBJ1-6; 7 bases agree with TRBD1. The CDR3 length is 13 residues. Unmatched junction bases numbered 4, after V lost 6 bases and J lost 8 bases. The germline gives CDR1 ENHRY, CDR2 SYGVKD. The CDR3 reads CAIRDRADSPLHF. The CDR3 DNA is TGTGCCATCAGAGACAGGGCGGATTCACCCCTCCACTTT.

This clonotype was seen repeatedly, ten times or more. The V call is TRBV7-2, the J call TRBJ1-2; D is uncertain. Germline CDR1 and CDR2: SGHTA and FQGNSA. Trimming took 8 bases from V and 0 from J, leaving 13 bases between them. This CDR3 contains 14 residues. CDR3 nucleotides: TGTGCCAGCCAGCTCACCTTCGCTAACTATGGCTACACCTTC. It codes for CASQLTFANYGYTF.

The V and J genes are TRBV6-1 and TRBJ2-2; D gene unclear. V gave up 7 bases and J gave up 5 bases, with 20 bases separating them. The CDR3 extends over 16 amino acids. Germline V gene data show CDR1 as MNHNS and CDR2 as SASEGT. This chain's CDR3 is CASTPREFDNTGELFF. The CDR3, as DNA: TGTGCCAGCACTCCAAGGGAATTCGACAATACCGGGGAGCTGTTTTTT.

About this clonotype: A read error may account for a junction end that differs from germline. This chain links TRBV29-1 with TRBJ1-5; TRBD1 matches at 12 bases. CDR1 SQVTM and CDR2 ANQGSEA come from the germline V gene. The CDR3 has 17 residues. CDR3 sequence: CSPLRDRGPYSNRPQHF. The CDR3 DNA is TGCAGCCCCCTCCGGGACAGGGGGCCGTATAGCAATCGGCCCCAGCATTTT.

The rearrangement uses TRBV10-1 and TRBJ1-1; 9 nucleotides match TRBD1. This CDR3 has 13 residues. Germline trimming cut 6 bases from V and 8 bases from J; bases unmatched to any gene: 7. Germline CDR1 is WNHNN and CDR2 is SYGVQD (reference sequence). This CDR3 is CASRSGDRGEAFF. The CDR3 DNA sequence: TGCGCCAGCAGGTCCGGAGACAGGGGGGAAGCTTTCTTT.

This clonotype was observed many times. This chain joins TRBV20-1 and TRBJ2-5; TRBD1 agrees at 7 bases. CDR3 size: 15 residues. Trimming took 4 bases from V and 5 from J; bases not matched to a gene: 13. CDR1 is DFQATT and CDR2 is SNEGSKA in the germline V gene (reference sequence). CDR3 region: CSATRTGASMETQYF. The DNA for the CDR3 is TGCAGTGCTACGAGGACAGGCGCAAGTATGGAGACCCAGTACTTC.

The CDR3 loop is CASSPPLAGASETQYF. The CDR3 DNA reads TGTGCCAGCAGCCCGCCACTAGCGGGGGCCTCGGAGACCCAGTACTTC. The V call is TRBV7-9, the J call TRBJ2-5, with 11 positions matching TRBD2. V lost 5 bases and J lost 5; bases outside the gene matches: 10. This CDR3 is built from 16 residues. Germline V lookup: CDR1 SEHNR, CDR2 FQNEAQ (reference sequence).

This clonotype was counted many times. The chain is built from TRBV6-1 and TRBJ2-7; a weak D match, TRBD1 (6 bases). With 3 bases removed from V and 3 bases from J, the gap between germline ends came to 12 bases. The germline CDR1 and CDR2 sequences are MNHNS and SASEGT. The CDR3 length is 14 residues. CDR3 nucleotide sequence: TGTGCCAGCAGTGATGGCAGGGGCTACTACGAGCAGTACTTC. Translated: CASSDGRGYYEQYF.

This rearrangement joins TRBV10-3 to TRBJ2-2; D is ambiguous. This CDR3 contains 12 residues. Germline CDR1 reads ENHRY; CDR2 reads SYGVKD. Trimming left V 7 bases short and J 6 bases short, with 9 bases between. CDR3 residues: CAIMGNSGELFF. CDR3 DNA: TGTGCCATCATGGGAAACTCCGGGGAGCTGTTTTTT.

At least ten counts were recorded for this clonotype. The chain recombines TRBV5-1 with TRBJ1-1, with D perhaps TRBD1 (6 bases). V lost 4 bases, J lost 7 bases, and 23 bases lay in between. The CDR3 spans 16 residues. The germline V gene encodes CDR1 SGHRS and CDR2 YFSETQ. CDR3 protein: CASSLSGTTARYEAFF. The CDR3 nucleotides are TGCGCCAGCAGCCTCTCCGGGACAACTGCCCGGTATGAAGCTTTCTTT.

The chain has TRBV5-1 and TRBJ2-2, with a tentative D call TRBD2 (5 bases). The V gene's germline CDR1 is SGHRS and CDR2 YFSETQ. Between the trimmed V and J ends, which lost 2 bases and 6 bases, there was a span of 11 bases. This CDR3 region has 14 residues. DNA for the CDR3: TGCGCCAGCAGCTTAATGCACGGGGCCGGGGAGCTGTTTTTT. The encoded protein is CASSLMHGAGELFF.

Ten or more counts support this clonotype. This chain links TRBV5-6 with TRBJ2-1; the D call may be TRBD1 or TRBD2 (5 bases each). Germline V lookup: CDR1 SGHDT, CDR2 YYEEEE. Trimming cost V 0 bases and J 6 bases, with 10 bases left between them. This CDR3 is built from 14 residues. The CDR3, as DNA: TGTGCCAGCAGCTTGGAAGGGACCATCAATGAGCAGTTCTTC. Its protein is CASSLEGTINEQFF.

This clonotype showed up many times. The chain employs TRBV7-3 and TRBJ1-1; D unresolved. This CDR3 is built from 14 residues. Germline-derived CDR1 and CDR2 are SGHTA and FQGTGA. V shed 2 bases and J shed 2 bases, with 9 bases lying between them. The CDR3 here is CASSLGNGNTEAFF. CDR3 sequence (DNA): TGTGCCAGCAGCTTAGGGAACGGAAACACTGAAGCTTTCTTT. Together with reference TRBV7-3 and TRBJ1-1, the CDR3 gives the full variable domain: GAGVSQTPSNKVTEKGKYVELRCDPISGHTALYWYRQSLGQGPEFLIYFQGTGAADDSGLPNDRFFAVRPEGSVSTLKIQRTERGDSAVYLCASSLGNGNTEAFFGQGTRLTVV.

This clonotype has more than one count but fewer than ten. CDR3 amino acids: CASSSPGQVLNEQFF. The CDR3 nucleotides are TGTGCCAGCAGCTCACCGGGACAGGTACTTAATGAGCAGTTCTTC. J is TRBJ2-1 and V is TRBV7-6, with 8 bases that match TRBD1. V trimming: 4 bases; J trimming: 7 bases; junction bases outside the gene matches: 9. CDR1 and CDR2 from the germline V gene are SGHVS and FNYEAQ. The CDR3 length is 15 residues.

This clonotype came up a few times. J is TRBJ1-6 and V is TRBV19; 9 positions agree with TRBD1. The length of the CDR3 is 18 residues. V dropped 6 bases and J dropped 4; count of bases not matched to a gene: 13. Germline V gene data show CDR1 as LNHDA and CDR2 as SQIVND (reference sequence). CDR3 amino acids: CASRSTPGQGLYNSPLHF. The CDR3 DNA reads TGTGCCAGTAGATCTACCCCCGGACAGGGGCTGTATAATTCACCCCTCCACTTT.

This clonotype was recorded many times. This chain joins TRBV18 and TRBJ2-5; D is possibly TRBD2 (5 bases). Trimming cost V 0 bases and J 1 base, with 15 bases left between them. The germline V gene encodes CDR1 KGHSH and CDR2 LQKENI. The CDR3 extends over 17 amino acids. The CDR3 coding sequence is TGTGCCAGCTCACCACCATTAGAAGCGGCCTTCCAAGAGACCCAGTACTTC. It yields the protein CASSPPLEAAFQETQYF.